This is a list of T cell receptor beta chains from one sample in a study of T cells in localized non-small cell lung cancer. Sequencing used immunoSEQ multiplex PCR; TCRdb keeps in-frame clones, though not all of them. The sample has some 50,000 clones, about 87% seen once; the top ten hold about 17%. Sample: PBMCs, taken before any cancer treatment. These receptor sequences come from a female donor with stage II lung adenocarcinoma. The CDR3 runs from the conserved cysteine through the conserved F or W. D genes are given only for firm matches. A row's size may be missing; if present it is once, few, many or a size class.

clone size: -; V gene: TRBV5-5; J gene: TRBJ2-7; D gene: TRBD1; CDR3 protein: CASSPGQGSYEQYF; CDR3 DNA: TGTGCCAGCAGCCCGGGACAGGGCTCCTACGAGCAGTACTTC
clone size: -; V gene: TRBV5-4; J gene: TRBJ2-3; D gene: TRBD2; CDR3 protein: CASSLGAGVSTDTQYF; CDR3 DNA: TGTGCCAGCAGCTTGGGCGCGGGGGTTAGCACAGATACGCAGTATTTT
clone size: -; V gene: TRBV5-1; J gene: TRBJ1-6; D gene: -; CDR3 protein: CATRRDHNSPLHF; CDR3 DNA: TGCGCCACCCGAAGGGATCATAATTCACCCCTCCACTTT
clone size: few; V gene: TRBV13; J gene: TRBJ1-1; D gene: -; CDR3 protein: CASSLRGTPNTEAFF; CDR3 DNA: TGTGCCAGCAGCTTACGCGGGACACCCAACACTGAAGCTTTCTTT
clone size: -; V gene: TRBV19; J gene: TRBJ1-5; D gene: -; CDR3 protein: CASSIGGGYQPQHF; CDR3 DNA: TGTGCCAGTAGTATAGGTGGAGGATATCAGCCCCAGCATTTT
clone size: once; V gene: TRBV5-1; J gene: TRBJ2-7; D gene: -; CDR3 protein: CASSLWLGGFTYEQYF; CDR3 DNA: TGCGCCAGCAGCTTGTGGTTAGGGGGTTTTACCTACGAGCAGTACTTC
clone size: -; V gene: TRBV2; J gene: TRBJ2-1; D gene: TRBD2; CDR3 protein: CASSEHGLAGAEQFF; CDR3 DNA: TGTGCCAGCAGTGAACACGGACTAGCGGGCGCTGAGCAGTTCTTC
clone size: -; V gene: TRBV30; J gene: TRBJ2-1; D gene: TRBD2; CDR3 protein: CAWSRGGASGGTSYNEQFF; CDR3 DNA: TGTGCCTGGAGTAGAGGAGGGGCTAGCGGGGGAACCTCCTACAATGAGCAGTTCTTC
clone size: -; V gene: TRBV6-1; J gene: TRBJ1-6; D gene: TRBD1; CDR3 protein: CASSFRQGSNSPLHF; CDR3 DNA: TGTGCCAGCAGCTTCCGACAGGGAAGCAATTCACCCCTCCACTTT
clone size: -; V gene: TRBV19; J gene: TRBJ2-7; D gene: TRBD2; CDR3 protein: CASSTRLAGGSYEQYF; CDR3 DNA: TGTGCCAGTAGTACCAGACTAGCGGGGGGTTCCTACGAGCAGTACTTC
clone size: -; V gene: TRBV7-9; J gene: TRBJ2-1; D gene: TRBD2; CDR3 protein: CASSPSIRTSGYSYNEQFF; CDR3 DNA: TGTGCCAGCAGCCCTTCAATACGGACTAGCGGGTACTCCTACAATGAGCAGTTCTTC
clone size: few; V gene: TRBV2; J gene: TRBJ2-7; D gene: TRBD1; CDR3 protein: CASRDRGYEQYF; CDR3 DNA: TGTGCCAGCAGGGACAGGGGATACGAGCAGTACTTC
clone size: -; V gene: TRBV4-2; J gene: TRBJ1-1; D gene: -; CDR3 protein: CASSQDPRARGNTEAFF; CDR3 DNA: TGTGCCAGCAGCCAAGATCCCAGGGCGAGGGGGAACACTGAAGCTTTCTTT
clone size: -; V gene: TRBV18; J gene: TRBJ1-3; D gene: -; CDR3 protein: CASSPPPFGNTIYF; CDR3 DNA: TGTGCCAGCTCACCACCCCCCTTCGGAAACACCATATATTTT
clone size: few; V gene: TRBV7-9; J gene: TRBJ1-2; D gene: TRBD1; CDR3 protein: CASSWGGTGYGYTF; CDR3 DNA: TGTGCCAGCAGCTGGGGGGGGACAGGTTATGGCTACACCTTC
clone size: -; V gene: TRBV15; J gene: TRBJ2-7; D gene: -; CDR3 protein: CATSIFSTYEQYF; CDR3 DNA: TGTGCCACCAGCATCTTTTCCACCTACGAGCAGTACTTC
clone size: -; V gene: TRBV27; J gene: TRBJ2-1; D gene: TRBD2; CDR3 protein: CASRPYTGGINEQFF; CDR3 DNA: TGTGCCAGCAGACCCTATACGGGGGGGATCAATGAGCAGTTCTTC
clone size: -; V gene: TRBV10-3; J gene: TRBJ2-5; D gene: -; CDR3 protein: CAISERAKETQYF; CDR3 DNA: TGTGCCATCAGTGAACGGGCTAAAGAGACCCAGTACTTC
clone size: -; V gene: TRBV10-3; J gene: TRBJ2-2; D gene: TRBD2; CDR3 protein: CAISGRAGGPNTGELFF; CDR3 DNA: TGTGCCATCAGTGGGCGAGCGGGGGGGCCGAACACCGGGGAGCTGTTTTTT
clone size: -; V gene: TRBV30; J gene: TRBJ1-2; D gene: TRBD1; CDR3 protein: CASTQGQGLYGYTF; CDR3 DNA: TGTGCCTCGACCCAGGGACAGGGGCTATATGGCTACACCTTC
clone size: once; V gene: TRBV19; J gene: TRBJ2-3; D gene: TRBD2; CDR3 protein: CASRTGTSPDTQYF; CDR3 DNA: TGTGCCAGTAGAACAGGGACTAGCCCAGATACGCAGTATTTT
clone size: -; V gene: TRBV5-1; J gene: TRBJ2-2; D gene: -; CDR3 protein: CASRGPPVSGELFF; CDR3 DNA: TGCGCCTCTCGCGGACCCCCGGTATCCGGGGAGCTGTTTTTT
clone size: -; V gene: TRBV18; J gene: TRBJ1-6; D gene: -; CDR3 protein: CASSPTVGDSESPLHF; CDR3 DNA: TGTGCCAGCTCACCCACCGTAGGAGACAGTGAATCACCCCTCCACTTT
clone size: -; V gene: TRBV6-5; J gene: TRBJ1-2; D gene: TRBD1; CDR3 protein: CASSYSPDRGRYGYTF; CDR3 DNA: TGTGCCAGCAGTTACTCGCCCGACAGGGGCCGGTATGGCTACACCTTC
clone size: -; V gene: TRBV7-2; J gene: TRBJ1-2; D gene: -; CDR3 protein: CASSLVVNPRNGYTF; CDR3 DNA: TGTGCCAGCAGCTTAGTGGTCAACCCGAGGAATGGCTACACCTTC
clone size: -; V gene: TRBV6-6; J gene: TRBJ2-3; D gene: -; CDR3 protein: CASSYYGGRDTQYF; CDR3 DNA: TGTGCCAGCAGTTATTACGGGGGACGTGATACGCAGTATTTT
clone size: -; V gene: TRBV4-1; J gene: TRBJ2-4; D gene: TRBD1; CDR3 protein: CASSQAGQGAKNIQYF; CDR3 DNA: TGCGCCAGCAGCCAAGCGGGACAGGGGGCCAAAAACATTCAGTACTTC
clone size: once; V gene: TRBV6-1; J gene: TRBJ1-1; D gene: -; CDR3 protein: CASSQGWSEAFF; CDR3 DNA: TGTGCCAGCAGTCAGGGTTGGTCTGAAGCTTTCTTT
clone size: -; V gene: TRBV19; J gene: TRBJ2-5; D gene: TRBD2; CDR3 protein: CASSLGLAGETQYF; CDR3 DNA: TGTGCCAGTAGCCTAGGACTAGCAGGAGAGACCCAGTACTTC
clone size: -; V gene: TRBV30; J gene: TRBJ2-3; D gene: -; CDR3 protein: CAWRTQFRLSTDTQYF; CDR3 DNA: TGTGCCTGGAGAACCCAATTTAGATTAAGCACAGATACGCAGTATTTT
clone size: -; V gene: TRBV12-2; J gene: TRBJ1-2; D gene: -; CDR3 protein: CASRLVEGRNYGYTF; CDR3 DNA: TGTGCAAGTCGCTTAGTTGAGGGTCGGAACTATGGCTACACCTTC
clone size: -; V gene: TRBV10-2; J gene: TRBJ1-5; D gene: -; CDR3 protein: CASSESGVGQPQHF; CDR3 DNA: TGCGCCAGCAGTGAGTCGGGTGTGGGTCAGCCCCAGCATTTT
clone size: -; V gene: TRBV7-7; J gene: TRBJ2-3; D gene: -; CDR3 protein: CASSLDGTDTQYF; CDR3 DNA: TGTGCTAGCAGCTTAGACGGAACAGATACGCAGTATTTT
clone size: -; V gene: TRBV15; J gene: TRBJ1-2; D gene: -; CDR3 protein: CATSQGSGGGYTF; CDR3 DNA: TGTGCCACCAGTCAGGGGTCTGGCGGTGGCTACACCTTC
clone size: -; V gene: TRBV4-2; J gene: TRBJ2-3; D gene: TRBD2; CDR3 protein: CASSRPSGGGTDTQYF; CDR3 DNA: TGTGCCAGCAGCCGCCCTAGCGGGGGGGGCACAGATACGCAGTATTTT